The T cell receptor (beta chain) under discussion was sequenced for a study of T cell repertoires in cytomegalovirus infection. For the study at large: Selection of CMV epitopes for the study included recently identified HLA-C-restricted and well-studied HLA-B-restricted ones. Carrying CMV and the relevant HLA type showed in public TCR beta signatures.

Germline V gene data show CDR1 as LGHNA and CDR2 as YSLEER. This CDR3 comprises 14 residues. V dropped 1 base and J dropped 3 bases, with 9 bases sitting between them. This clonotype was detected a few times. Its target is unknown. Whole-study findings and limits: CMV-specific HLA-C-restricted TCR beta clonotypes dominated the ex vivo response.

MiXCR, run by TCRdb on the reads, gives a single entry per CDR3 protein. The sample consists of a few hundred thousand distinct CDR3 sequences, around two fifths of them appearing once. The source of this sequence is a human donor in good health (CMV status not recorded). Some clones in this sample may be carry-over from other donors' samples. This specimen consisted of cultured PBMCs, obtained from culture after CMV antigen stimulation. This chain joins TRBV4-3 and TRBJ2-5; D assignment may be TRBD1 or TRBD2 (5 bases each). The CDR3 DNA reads TGCGCCAGCAGCCAAGGAGGGGCCGAAGAGACCCAGTACTTC. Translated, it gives CASSQGGAEETQYF.